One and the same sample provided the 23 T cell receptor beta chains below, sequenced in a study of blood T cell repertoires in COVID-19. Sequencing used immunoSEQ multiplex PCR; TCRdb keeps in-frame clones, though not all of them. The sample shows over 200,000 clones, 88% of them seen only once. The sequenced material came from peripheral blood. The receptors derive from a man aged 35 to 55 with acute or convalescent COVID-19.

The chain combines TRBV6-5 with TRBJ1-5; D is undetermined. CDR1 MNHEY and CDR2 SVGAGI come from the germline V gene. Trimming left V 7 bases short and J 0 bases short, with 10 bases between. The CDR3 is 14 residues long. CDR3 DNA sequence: TGTGCCAGCACTTCCACTTATAGCAATCAGCCCCAGCATTTT. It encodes CASTSTYSNQPQHF.

The CDR3 sequence: CASSLGGGGVPSGNTIYF. The DNA for the CDR3 is TGTGCCAGCAGCTTAGGTGGAGGGGGCGTCCCATCTGGAAACACCATATATTTT. This chain links TRBV7-9 with TRBJ1-3; TRBD1 agrees at 7 bases. The CDR3 is 18 amino acids. Germline assignment: CDR1 SEHNR and CDR2 FQNEAQ (reference sequence). Unmatched junction bases numbered 10, after V lost 1 base and J lost 1 base.

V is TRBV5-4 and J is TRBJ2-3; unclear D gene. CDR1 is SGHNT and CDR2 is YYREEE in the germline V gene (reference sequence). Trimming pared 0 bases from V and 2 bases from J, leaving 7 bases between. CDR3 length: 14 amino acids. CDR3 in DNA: TGTGCCAGCAGCTTGGCTAGATTCACAGATACGCAGTATTTT. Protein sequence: CASSLARFTDTQYF.

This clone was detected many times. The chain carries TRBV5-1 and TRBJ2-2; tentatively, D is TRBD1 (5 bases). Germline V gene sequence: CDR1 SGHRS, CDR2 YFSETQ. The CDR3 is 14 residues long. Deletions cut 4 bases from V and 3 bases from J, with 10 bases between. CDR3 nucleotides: TGCGCCAGCAGCCAGGCAGGGTACACCGGGGAGCTGTTTTTT. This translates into CASSQAGYTGELFF.

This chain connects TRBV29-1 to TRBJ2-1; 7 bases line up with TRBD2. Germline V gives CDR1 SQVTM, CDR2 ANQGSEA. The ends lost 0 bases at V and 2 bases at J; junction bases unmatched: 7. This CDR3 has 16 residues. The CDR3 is CSVEDRSGVAYNEQFF. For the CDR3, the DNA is TGCAGCGTTGAAGATCGGAGCGGGGTAGCCTACAATGAGCAGTTCTTC.

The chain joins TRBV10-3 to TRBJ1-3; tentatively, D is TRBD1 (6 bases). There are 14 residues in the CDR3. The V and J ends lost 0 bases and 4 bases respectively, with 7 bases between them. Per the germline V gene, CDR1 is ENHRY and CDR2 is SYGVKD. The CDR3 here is CAISESTGGNTIYF. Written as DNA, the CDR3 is TGTGCCATCAGTGAGTCTACAGGGGGAAACACCATATATTTT.

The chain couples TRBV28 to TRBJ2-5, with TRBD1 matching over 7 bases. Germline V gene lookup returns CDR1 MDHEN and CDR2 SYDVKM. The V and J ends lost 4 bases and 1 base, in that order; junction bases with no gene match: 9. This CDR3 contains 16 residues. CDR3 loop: CASSSPGQTVQETQYF. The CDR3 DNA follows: TGTGCCAGCAGTTCTCCGGGACAGACTGTCCAAGAGACCCAGTACTTC.

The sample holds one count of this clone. DNA of the CDR3: TGTGCCAGCAGTGTTAGTACTAGCGAGCAGTACTTC. This encodes CASSVSTSEQYF. This rearrangement joins TRBV28 to TRBJ2-7, with D maybe TRBD2 (5 bases). CDR3 length: 12 amino acids. Germline V gene data show CDR1 as MDHEN and CDR2 as SYDVKM. The V end lost 5 bases, the J end lost 6 bases, and 11 bases lay between the germline ends.

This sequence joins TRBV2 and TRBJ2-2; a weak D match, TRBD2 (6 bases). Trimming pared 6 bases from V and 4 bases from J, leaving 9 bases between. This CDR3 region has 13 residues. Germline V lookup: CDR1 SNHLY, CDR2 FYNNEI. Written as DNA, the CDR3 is TGTGCCAGCAGCGGGGACTTCACCGGGGAGCTGTTTTTT. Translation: CASSGDFTGELFF.

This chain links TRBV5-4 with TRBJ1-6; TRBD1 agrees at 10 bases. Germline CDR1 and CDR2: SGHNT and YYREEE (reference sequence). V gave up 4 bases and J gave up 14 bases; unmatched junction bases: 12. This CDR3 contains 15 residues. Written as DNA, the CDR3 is TGTGCCAGCAGCCCAGTCTCCGGGACAGGGGAGGCCCTCCACTTT. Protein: CASSPVSGTGEALHF.

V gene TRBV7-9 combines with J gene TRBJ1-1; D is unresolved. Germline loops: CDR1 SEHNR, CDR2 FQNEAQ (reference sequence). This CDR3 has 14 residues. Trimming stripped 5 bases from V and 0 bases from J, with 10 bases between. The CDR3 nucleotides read TGTGCCAGCAGCCTTCCCTCCTTGAACACTGAAGCTTTCTTT. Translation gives CASSLPSLNTEAFF.

In DNA form, the CDR3 reads TGTGCCAGCAGCTTAGATCCCCCCTCACAGGAGCGCACGCAGTATTTT. Translating gives CASSLDPPSQERTQYF. The chain links TRBV11-2 to TRBJ2-3; TRBD1 is a possible D gene (5 bases). From germline, CDR1 is SGHAT and CDR2 FQNNGV. The CDR3 has 16 residues. With 0 bases removed from V and 9 bases from J, the gap between germline ends came to 19 bases.

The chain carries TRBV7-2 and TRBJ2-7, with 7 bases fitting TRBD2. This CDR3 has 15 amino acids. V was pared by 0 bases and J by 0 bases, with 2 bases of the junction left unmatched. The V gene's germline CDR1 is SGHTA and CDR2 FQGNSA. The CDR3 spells CASSLAGGFSYEQYF. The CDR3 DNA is TGTGCCAGCAGCTTAGCCGGGGGGTTCTCCTACGAGCAGTACTTC. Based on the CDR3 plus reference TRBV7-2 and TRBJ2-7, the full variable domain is GAGVSQSPSNKVTEKGKDVELRCDPISGHTALYWYRQSLGQGLEFLIYFQGNSAPDKSGLPSDRFSAERTGGSVSTLTIQRTQQEDSAVYLCASSLAGGFSYEQYFGPGTRLTVT.

CDR3 in DNA: TGCGCCAGCAGTCCTATCGGGCGGGCATTCGATGAGCAGTTCTTC. Encoded protein: CASSPIGRAFDEQFF. This chain joins TRBV5-1 and TRBJ2-1, with D perhaps matching TRBD2 (5 bases). The CDR3 totals 15 residues. Germline values: CDR1 SGHRS, CDR2 YFSETQ. Deletions cut 5 bases from V and 8 bases from J, with 20 bases between.

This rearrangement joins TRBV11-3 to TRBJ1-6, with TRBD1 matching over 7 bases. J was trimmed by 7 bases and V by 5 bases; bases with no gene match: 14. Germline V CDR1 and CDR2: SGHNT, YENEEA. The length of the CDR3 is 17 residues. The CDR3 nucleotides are TGTGCCAGCAGCCCGCCGACAGGGTGGGATCTAAATTCACCCCTCCACTTT. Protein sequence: CASSPPTGWDLNSPLHF.

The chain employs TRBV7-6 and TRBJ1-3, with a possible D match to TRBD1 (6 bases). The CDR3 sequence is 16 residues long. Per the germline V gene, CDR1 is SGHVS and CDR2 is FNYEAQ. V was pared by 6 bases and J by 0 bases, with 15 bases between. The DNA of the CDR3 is TGTGCCAGCAGTGCCTGGGGGCCTCGCTCTGGAAACACCATATATTTT. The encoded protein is CASSAWGPRSGNTIYF.

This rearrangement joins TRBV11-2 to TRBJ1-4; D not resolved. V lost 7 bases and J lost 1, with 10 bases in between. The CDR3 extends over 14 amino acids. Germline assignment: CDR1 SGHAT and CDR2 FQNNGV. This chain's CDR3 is CASTRSGTNEKLFF. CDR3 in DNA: TGTGCCAGCACCCGATCGGGAACTAATGAAAAACTGTTTTTT.

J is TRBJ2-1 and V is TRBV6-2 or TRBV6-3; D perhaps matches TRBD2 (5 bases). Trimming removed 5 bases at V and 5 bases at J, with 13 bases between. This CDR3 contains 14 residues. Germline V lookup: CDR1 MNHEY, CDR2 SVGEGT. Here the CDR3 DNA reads TGTGCCAGCAGTGTCCCGGACTGGAACAATGAGCAGTTCTTC. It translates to CASSVPDWNNEQFF.

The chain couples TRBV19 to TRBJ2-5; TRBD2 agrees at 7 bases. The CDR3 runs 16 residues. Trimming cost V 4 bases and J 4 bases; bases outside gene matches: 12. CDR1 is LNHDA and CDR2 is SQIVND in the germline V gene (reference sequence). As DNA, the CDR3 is TGTGCCAGTAGTAATCTCCTTCTGGGGGGGGGAGAGACCCAGTACTTC. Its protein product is CASSNLLLGGGETQYF.

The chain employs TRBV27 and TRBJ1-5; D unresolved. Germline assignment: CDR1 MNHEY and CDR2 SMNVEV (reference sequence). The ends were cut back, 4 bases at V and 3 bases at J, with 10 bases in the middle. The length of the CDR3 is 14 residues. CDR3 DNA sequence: TGTGCCAGCAGTTCCTCAGGTATCAATCAGCCCCAGCATTTT. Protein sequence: CASSSSGINQPQHF.

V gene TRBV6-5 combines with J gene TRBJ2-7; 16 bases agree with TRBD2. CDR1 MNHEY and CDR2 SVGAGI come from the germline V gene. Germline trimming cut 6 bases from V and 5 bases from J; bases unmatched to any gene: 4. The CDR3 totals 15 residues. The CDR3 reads CASSGTSGGADEQYF. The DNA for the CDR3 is TGTGCCAGCAGCGGGACTAGCGGGGGGGCCGACGAGCAGTACTTC.

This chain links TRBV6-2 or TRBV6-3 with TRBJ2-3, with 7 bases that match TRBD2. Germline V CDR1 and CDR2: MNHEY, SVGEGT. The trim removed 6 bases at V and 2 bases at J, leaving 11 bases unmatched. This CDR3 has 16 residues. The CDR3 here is CASSPLLATFTDTQYF. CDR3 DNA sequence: TGTGCCAGCAGCCCCCTACTAGCGACTTTCACAGATACGCAGTATTTT.

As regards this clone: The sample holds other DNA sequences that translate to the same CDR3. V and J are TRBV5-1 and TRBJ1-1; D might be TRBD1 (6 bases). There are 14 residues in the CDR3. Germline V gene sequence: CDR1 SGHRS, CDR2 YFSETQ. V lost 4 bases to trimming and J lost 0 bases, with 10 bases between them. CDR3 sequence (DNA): TGCGCCAGCAGCCTGGGGGGGCTGAACACTGAAGCTTTCTTT. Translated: CASSLGGLNTEAFF.